This passage covers 32 T cell receptor beta chains from one sample sequenced in a study of T cells after posttransplantation cyclophosphamide. The method was immunoSEQ multiplex PCR; TCRdb's version includes in-frame clones alone and lacks a portion of them. Observed in the sample are more than 35,000 clones, none of them singletons. The material sequenced was PBMCs. The receptors here all came from a man aged 45-60 years in good health, CMV-negative, and a related stem cell transplant donor.

This clone showed up many times. The rearrangement uses TRBV7-2 and TRBJ2-7; 7 bases map to TRBD1. CDR3 length equals 14 residues. V was clipped by 5 bases and J by 6 bases; unmatched bases: 10. Looked up from germline, CDR1 is SGHTA and CDR2 is FQGNSA. The CDR3 DNA follows: TGTGCCAGCAGCGCCCGACAGGGCCTGGGCGAGCAGTACTTC. This translates into CASSARQGLGEQYF.

This clone was recorded a few times. The J gene is TRBJ2-1, the V gene TRBV2; D may be TRBD2 (7 bases). The CDR3 runs to 12 residues. Between the trimmed V and J ends, which lost 8 bases and 10 bases, there was a span of 15 bases. Germline V CDR1 and CDR2: SNHLY, FYNNEI. The CDR3 DNA is TGTGCCAGCGCCCGGGGGGCCCGGGAGCAGTTCTTC. This translates into CASARGAREQFF.

J is TRBJ2-1 and V is TRBV9, with 10 bases lining up with TRBD2. CDR1 is SGDLS and CDR2 is YYNGEE in the germline V gene. Germline trimming cut 3 bases from V and 6 bases from J; bases unmatched to any gene: 6. This CDR3 region has 15 residues. Here the CDR3 DNA reads TGTGCCAGCAGCGCCAGACTAGCGGGTATCAATGAGCAGTTCTTC. Protein sequence: CASSARLAGINEQFF.

This clone has ten or more counts. CDR3 coding DNA: TGTGCCGCGGGACTGAGCTCCTACGAGCAGTACTTC. This translates into CAAGLSSYEQYF. The chain links TRBV7-9 to TRBJ2-7; weak D call: TRBD2 (6 bases). The V end lost 11 bases, the J end lost 0 bases, and 11 bases lay between the germline ends. The CDR3 runs 12 residues. Per the germline V gene, CDR1 is SEHNR and CDR2 is FQNEAQ (reference sequence).

This clone was detected ten times or more. This chain links TRBV6-1 with TRBJ1-5, with unresolved D. V was clipped by 7 bases and J by 7 bases, with 11 bases between them. The CDR3 sequence is 12 residues long. Per germline, CDR1 MNHNS and CDR2 SASEGT. The chain's CDR3 is CASTTPGQPQHF. CDR3 nucleotides: TGTGCCAGCACCACCCCAGGACAGCCCCAGCATTTT.

This clone was seen at least ten times. The chain uses TRBV5-1 and TRBJ2-3; D remains unclear. The CDR3 runs to 13 residues. V lost 7 bases and J 2 bases, leaving 11 bases between the germline ends. From germline, CDR1 is SGHRS and CDR2 YFSETQ. The CDR3: CASRDGATDTQYF. The CDR3 DNA reads TGCGCCAGCCGAGACGGAGCCACAGATACGCAGTATTTT.

This clone was detected many times. This rearrangement joins TRBV6-5 to TRBJ2-7; TRBD2 agrees at 10 bases. The CDR3 has 15 residues. Germline CDR1 MNHEY, CDR2 SVGAGI. Trimming cost V 6 bases and J 0 bases; bases outside gene matches: 5. In DNA form, the CDR3 reads TGTGCCAGCAGGAACGGACTAGCGGACTCCTACGAGCAGTACTTC. Protein sequence: CASRNGLADSYEQYF.

This clone was seen many times. This chain connects TRBV5-6 to TRBJ2-1; 9 bases match TRBD2. The length of the CDR3 is 15 residues. Trimming removed 4 bases from V and 0 bases from J; junction bases left unmatched: 2. The germline gives CDR1 SGHDT, CDR2 YYEEEE. The CDR3 spells CASSAGGSSYNEQFF. DNA for the CDR3: TGTGCCAGCAGCGCGGGGGGGAGCTCCTACAATGAGCAGTTCTTC.

This clone was picked up many times. V and J are TRBV6-6 and TRBJ2-7; D is ambiguous. Trimming shortened V by 6 bases and J by 3 bases, and 9 bases separated the two germline ends. Germline CDR1 reads MNHNY; CDR2 reads SVGAGI (reference sequence). The CDR3 sequence is 12 residues long. In nucleotides, the CDR3 is TGTGCCAGCAGCGCCTCGGGCTACGAGCAGTACTTC. Encoded protein: CASSASGYEQYF.

This clone was seen at least ten times. The rearrangement joins TRBV25-1 to TRBJ1-5, with D maybe TRBD1 (5 bases). Germline CDR1 and CDR2: MGHDK and SYGVNS. The germline V and J ends were trimmed by 2 bases and 7 bases, with 9 bases remaining between them. The CDR3 is made up of 13 amino acids. The CDR3 loop is CASSEGRDQPQHF. As DNA, the CDR3 is TGTGCCAGCAGTGAAGGGAGGGACCAGCCCCAGCATTTT.

This clone was counted many times. The rearrangement uses TRBV5-1 and TRBJ2-3; the D gene is possibly TRBD1 (6 bases). Germline loops: CDR1 SGHRS, CDR2 YFSETQ. This CDR3 has 16 residues. Trimming removed 4 bases from V and 0 bases from J, with 15 bases in between. CDR3 in DNA: TGCGCCAGCAGCGAATTCCGGGACATTAGCACAGATACGCAGTATTTT. Translation: CASSEFRDISTDTQYF.

The table lists this clone with many counts. The chain employs TRBV5-1 and TRBJ1-4; TRBD1 aligns across 10 bases. V dropped 0 bases and J dropped 7; count of bases not matched to a gene: 9. This CDR3 region has 17 residues. Germline values: CDR1 SGHRS, CDR2 YFSETQ. CDR3 bases: TGCGCCAGCAGCTTGGCATTTAGGACAGGGGGAACTGAAAAACTGTTTTTT. Translated: CASSLAFRTGGTEKLFF.

There are many counts of this clone. The J gene is TRBJ2-5, the V gene TRBV6-5; D gene ambiguous. CDR1 is MNHEY, CDR2 SVGAGI, per germline. Trimming cost V 6 bases and J 9 bases, with 14 bases left between them. The length of the CDR3 is 12 residues. The CDR3 protein is CASRHRVMAQYF. CDR3 sequence (DNA): TGTGCCAGCAGACACAGAGTTATGGCCCAGTACTTC.

The V gene is TRBV5-5, the J gene TRBJ1-2, with 7 bases identical to TRBD1. Germline V gene data show CDR1 as SGHKS and CDR2 as YYEKEE (reference sequence). CDR3 size: 17 residues. J was trimmed by 3 bases and V by 2 bases; bases with no gene match: 13. CDR3 sequence reads: CASSLGGQTGGYYGYTF. CDR3 nucleotides: TGTGCCAGCAGCTTAGGGGGCCAGACAGGAGGATACTATGGCTACACCTTC.

The sample holds many counts of this clone. The rearrangement joins TRBV5-1 to TRBJ1-2; D is possibly TRBD1 (6 bases). There are 14 residues in the CDR3. The V gene's germline CDR1 is SGHRS and CDR2 YFSETQ. Deletions cut 2 bases from V and 6 bases from J, with 14 bases between. This CDR3 reads CASSLHRAGDGYTF. The CDR3 nucleotides read TGCGCCAGCAGCTTACACAGGGCTGGGGATGGCTACACCTTC.

At least ten counts were recorded for this clone. The V gene is TRBV4-1, the J gene TRBJ2-7, with 7 bases identical to TRBD1. CDR1 MGHRA and CDR2 YSYEKL come from the germline V gene. This CDR3 spans 13 amino acids. V trimming: 4 bases; J trimming: 3 bases; junction bases outside the gene matches: 3. The chain's CDR3 is CASSPGQDYEQYF. For the CDR3, the DNA is TGCGCCAGCAGCCCTGGACAGGACTACGAGCAGTACTTC.

This clone was detected many times. This chain's CDR3 is CASSSFDSTTDTQYF. In DNA, the CDR3 is TGTGCCAGTAGTAGCTTCGACAGTACCACAGATACGCAGTATTTT. The chain has TRBV19 and TRBJ2-3, with TRBD1 as a possible D gene (5 bases). The V and J ends lost 4 bases and 2 bases respectively, with 13 bases between them. Looked up from germline, CDR1 is LNHDA and CDR2 is SQIVND (reference sequence). The CDR3 covers 15 residues.

In its sample, this clone was seen many times. The CDR3 DNA sequence: TGTGCCAGCAGCACCACCCAAGGGGGCGCGAAGAATGCTTTCTTT. It translates to CASSTTQGGAKNAFF. The chain joins TRBV6-5 to TRBJ1-1, with 7 bases identical to TRBD1. Trimming cost V 6 bases and J 11 bases; bases outside gene matches: 18. The V gene's germline CDR1 is MNHEY and CDR2 SVGAGI. This CDR3 has 15 residues.

This clone was picked up many times. This chain joins TRBV16 and TRBJ1-1, with D possibly TRBD1 on 6 matching bases. The germline V gene encodes CDR1 KGHSY and CDR2 FQNENV. The V end was cut by 4 bases, the J end by 0 bases, with 12 bases between. The length of the CDR3 is 15 residues. The CDR3 protein is CASSRTGLMNTEAFF. In DNA form, the CDR3 reads TGTGCCAGCAGCCGAACAGGGCTGATGAACACTGAAGCTTTCTTT.

The chain recombines TRBV5-4 with TRBJ1-6, with 10 bases matching TRBD1. Germline CDR1 reads SGHNT; CDR2 reads YYREEE (reference sequence). The CDR3 is 14 amino acids. With 4 bases clipped from V and 8 bases from J, the junction kept 3 bases outside the gene matches. CDR3 nucleotides: TGTGCCAGCAGCCTAGGACAGGGGGATTCACCCCTCCACTTT. It specifies CASSLGQGDSPLHF.

This clone has at least ten counts. The chain employs TRBV7-9 and TRBJ2-1; TRBD1 matches 8 bases. This CDR3 has 15 amino acids. V gave up 5 bases and J gave up 6 bases; unmatched junction bases: 9. Looked up from germline, CDR1 is SEHNR and CDR2 is FQNEAQ (reference sequence). CDR3 region: CASSQRTGLSNEQFF. The CDR3 region has the DNA TGTGCCAGCAGCCAACGGACAGGGTTAAGCAATGAGCAGTTCTTC.

This clone has only a few counts. This chain uses TRBV11-2 with TRBJ2-5, with TRBD2 identical over 11 bases. This CDR3 is 16 amino acids long. J was trimmed by 1 base and V by 5 bases; bases with no gene match: 6. Germline V CDR1 and CDR2: SGHAT, FQNNGV. The CDR3 sequence is CASSVSSGRIQETQYF. The CDR3 nucleotides read TGTGCCAGCAGCGTCTCTAGCGGGAGGATCCAAGAGACCCAGTACTTC. Together with reference TRBV11-2 and TRBJ2-5, the CDR3 gives the full variable domain: EAGVAQSPRYKIIEKRQSVAFWCNPISGHATLYWYQQILGQGPKLLIQFQNNGVVDDSQLPKDRFSAERLKGVDSTLKIQPAKLEDSAVYLCASSVSSGRIQETQYFGPGTRLLVL.

This clone was picked up a small number of times. The J gene is TRBJ2-7, the V gene TRBV13; TRBD1 aligns across 7 bases. V was pared by 6 bases and J by 0 bases, with 5 bases of the junction left unmatched. CDR1 and CDR2 (germline): PRHDT, FYEKMQ (reference sequence). The CDR3 consists of 14 residues. CDR3 bases: TGTGCCAGCAGTTCAGGGGGTCTCTCCTACGAGCAGTACTTC. Encoded protein: CASSSGGLSYEQYF.

This clone was seen only a few times. The chain combines TRBV29-1 with TRBJ2-2, with 7 bases aligning to TRBD1. The CDR3 totals 13 residues. Germline CDR1 SQVTM, CDR2 ANQGSEA. J lost 5 bases, V lost 6 bases, and 6 bases had no gene match. CDR3 DNA sequence: TGCAGCGTCCTGACAGGGACGACCGGGGAGCTGTTTTTT. Translating it yields CSVLTGTTGELFF.

This clone was observed many times. This chain connects TRBV7-9 to TRBJ1-1; tentatively, D is TRBD1 (5 bases). This CDR3 comprises 15 residues. Germline CDR1 reads SEHNR; CDR2 reads FQNEAQ (reference sequence). Between the trimmed V and J ends, which lost 5 bases and 3 bases, there was a span of 16 bases. CDR3 amino acids: CASSPVGGRHTEAFF. As DNA, the CDR3 is TGTGCCAGCAGCCCAGTCGGGGGGAGGCACACTGAAGCTTTCTTT.

This clone was recorded many times. CDR3 DNA sequence: TGTGCCAGCAGCTTAGGCCTCTTTCGGCGACAGGGTGTCGATCAGCCCCAGCATTTT. Its protein product is CASSLGLFRRQGVDQPQHF. The chain uses TRBV13 and TRBJ1-5, with 7 bases matching TRBD1. This CDR3 has 19 amino acids. Trimming removed 0 bases from V and 5 bases from J; junction bases left unmatched: 16. Germline lookup yields CDR1 PRHDT and CDR2 FYEKMQ (reference sequence).

This clone showed up many times. The chain combines TRBV7-9 with TRBJ1-3, with D unclear. The CDR3 has 15 amino acids. Germline V gives CDR1 SEHNR, CDR2 FQNEAQ (reference sequence). The V gene lost 5 bases and the J gene lost 3 bases, with 14 bases spanning the gap. CDR3 amino acids: CASSPKLRIGNTIYF. CDR3 sequence (DNA): TGTGCCAGCAGCCCAAAACTTCGAATTGGAAACACCATATATTTT.

The chain recombines TRBV9 with TRBJ1-1; TRBD1 matches 9 bases. Losses at the gene ends were 2 bases for V and 1 base for J; bases not matched to a gene: 6. From germline, CDR1 is SGDLS and CDR2 YYNGEE. This CDR3 region has 16 residues. CDR3 bases: TGTGCCAGCAGCGTGAACCCGGGACAGGGGAACACTGAAGCTTTCTTT. Its translation: CASSVNPGQGNTEAFF.

This clone was picked up many times. V is TRBV7-2 and J is TRBJ2-7, with 8 bases matching TRBD1. CDR1 SGHTA and CDR2 FQGNSA come from the germline V gene. The CDR3 is 15 amino acids. With V trimmed by 3 bases and J by 4 bases, 8 bases remained unmatched. In nucleotides, the CDR3 is TGTGCCAGCAGCTTCGGGCAGGGGGCGACGTACGAGCAGTACTTC. Its translation is CASSFGQGATYEQYF.

In this sample, this clone turned up a few times. The V call is TRBV19, the J call TRBJ1-2, with a weak D call TRBD1 (5 bases). Germline CDR1 and CDR2: LNHDA and SQIVND (reference sequence). The CDR3 runs 13 residues. The V gene lost 6 bases and the J gene lost 8 bases, with 16 bases spanning the gap. In DNA, the CDR3 is TGTGCCAGTAGACCGCGGGGCAAGAGGGGCTACACCTTC. Amino acids: CASRPRGKRGYTF.

Ten or more counts support this clone. The chain carries TRBV18 and TRBJ1-1, with no clear D. There are 12 residues in the CDR3. CDR1 is KGHSH and CDR2 is LQKENI in the germline V gene. V was trimmed by 2 bases and J by 7 bases, leaving 8 bases between them. The CDR3 nucleotides read TGTGCCAGCTCACCAGGAGGTGGTGAAGCTTTCTTT. This encodes CASSPGGGEAFF.

This clone occurred many times. The chain is built from TRBV9 and TRBJ1-2; TRBD1 matches 8 bases. Germline values: CDR1 SGDLS, CDR2 YYNGEE. The CDR3 extends over 16 amino acids. V trimming: 5 bases; J trimming: 1 base; junction bases outside the gene matches: 10. The CDR3 DNA reads TGTGCCAGCAGACAGACAGGGGCGTCAAATAACTATGGCTACACCTTC. Its protein product is CASRQTGASNNYGYTF.